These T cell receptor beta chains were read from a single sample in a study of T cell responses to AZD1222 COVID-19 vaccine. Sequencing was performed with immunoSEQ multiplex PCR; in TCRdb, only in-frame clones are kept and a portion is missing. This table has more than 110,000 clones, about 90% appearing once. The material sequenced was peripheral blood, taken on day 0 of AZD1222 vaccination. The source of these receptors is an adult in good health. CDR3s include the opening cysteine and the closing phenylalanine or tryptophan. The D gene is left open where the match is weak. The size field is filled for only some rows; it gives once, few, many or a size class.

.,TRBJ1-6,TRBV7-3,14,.,CASSLNNANSPLHF,TGTGCCAGCAGCTTGAACAACGCTAATTCACCCCTCCACTTT
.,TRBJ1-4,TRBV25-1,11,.,CASSESGTVFF,TGTGCCAGCAGTGAATCCGGGACGGTGTTTTTT
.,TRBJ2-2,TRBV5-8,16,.,CASSLGWAEGTGELFF,TGTGCCAGCAGCTTGGGCTGGGCGGAGGGCACCGGGGAGCTGTTTTTT
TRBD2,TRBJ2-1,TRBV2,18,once,CASSRETSGRLIYNEQFF,TGTGCCAGCAGTCGGGAGACTAGCGGGAGGTTAATCTACAATGAGCAGTTCTTC
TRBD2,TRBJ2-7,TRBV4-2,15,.,CASSQERELPYEQYF,TGTGCCAGCAGCCAAGAGCGGGAGCTACCCTACGAGCAGTACTTC
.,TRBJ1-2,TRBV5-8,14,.,CASSFRRAKDGYTF,TGTGCCAGCAGCTTCCGTCGGGCCAAAGACGGGTACACCTTC
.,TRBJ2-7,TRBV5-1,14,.,CASSLLERTYEQYF,TGCGCCAGCAGCTTGTTAGAGAGGACCTACGAGCAGTACTTC
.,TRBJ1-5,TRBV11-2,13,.,CASSPDLGQPQHF,TGTGCCAGCAGCCCCGACCTGGGGCAGCCCCAGCATTTT
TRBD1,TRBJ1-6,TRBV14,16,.,CASSQRASQGGSPLHF,TGTGCCAGCAGCCAGCGGGCGTCCCAGGGGGGTTCACCCCTCCACTTT
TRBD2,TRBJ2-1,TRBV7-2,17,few,CASSLVPRGLAGNEQFF,TGTGCCAGCAGCTTAGTACCGAGGGGACTAGCGGGAAATGAGCAGTTCTTC
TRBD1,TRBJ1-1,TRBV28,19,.,CASSFARRRAGGKNTEAFF,TGTGCCAGCAGTTTCGCCCGCCGGCGGGCAGGGGGAAAGAACACTGAAGCTTTCTTT
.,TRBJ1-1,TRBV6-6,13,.,CASSQSENTEAFF,TGTGCCAGCAGCCAAAGCGAGAACACTGAAGCTTTCTTT
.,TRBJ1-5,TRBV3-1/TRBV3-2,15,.,CASSQDRRCNQPQHF,TGTGCCAGCAGCCAAGATCGGAGGTGCAATCAGCCCCAGCATTTT
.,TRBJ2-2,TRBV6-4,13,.,CASRGQDTGELFF,TGTGCCAGCAGGGGACAAGACACCGGGGAGCTGTTTTTT
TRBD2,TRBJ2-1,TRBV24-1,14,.,CATSGASGYNEQFF,TGTGCCACCAGTGGGGCTAGCGGTTACAATGAGCAGTTCTTC
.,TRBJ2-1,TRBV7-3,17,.,CASSVDSTPSSYNEQFF,TGTGCCAGCAGCGTGGACTCGACCCCCAGCTCCTACAATGAGCAGTTCTTC
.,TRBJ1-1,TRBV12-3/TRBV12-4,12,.,CAIGHLNTEAFF,TGTGCCATCGGACACCTGAACACTGAAGCTTTCTTT
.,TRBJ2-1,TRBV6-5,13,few,CASSNRMAYEQFF,TGTGCCAGCAGTAACCGAATGGCATATGAGCAGTTCTTC